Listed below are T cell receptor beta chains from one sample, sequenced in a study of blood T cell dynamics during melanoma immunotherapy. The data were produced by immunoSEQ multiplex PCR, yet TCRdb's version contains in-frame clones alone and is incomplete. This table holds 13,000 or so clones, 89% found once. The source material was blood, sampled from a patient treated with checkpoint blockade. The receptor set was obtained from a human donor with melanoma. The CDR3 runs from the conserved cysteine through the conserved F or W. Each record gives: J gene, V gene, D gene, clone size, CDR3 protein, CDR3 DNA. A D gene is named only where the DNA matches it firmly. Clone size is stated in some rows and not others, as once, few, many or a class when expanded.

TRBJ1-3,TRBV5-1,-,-,CASSLQGSFAGNTIYF,TGCGCCAGCAGCTTGCAGGGAAGTTTTGCGGGAAACACCATATATTTT
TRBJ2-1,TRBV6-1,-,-,CASSDWALGQFF,TGTGCCAGCAGTGATTGGGCCCTCGGGCAGTTCTTC
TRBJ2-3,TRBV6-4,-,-,CASSVTGTGSTDTQYF,TGTGCCAGCAGTGTCACCGGGACGGGAAGCACAGATACGCAGTATTTT
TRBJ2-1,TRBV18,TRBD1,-,CASSYPGQNNEQFF,TGTGCCAGCTCCTATCCGGGACAGAACAATGAGCAGTTCTTC
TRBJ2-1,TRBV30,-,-,CAWSVSGIEQFF,TGTGCCTGGAGTGTTTCCGGGATTGAGCAGTTCTTC
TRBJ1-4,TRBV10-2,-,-,CASSEGGFNEKLFF,TGCGCCAGCAGTGAAGGCGGGTTTAATGAAAAACTGTTTTTT
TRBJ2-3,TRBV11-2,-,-,CASSLDPRTAGRRTDTQYF,TGTGCCAGCAGCTTAGACCCGAGGACGGCCGGACGGAGGACAGATACGCAGTATTTT
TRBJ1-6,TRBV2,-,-,CASSGNGASSPLHF,TGTGCCAGCAGCGGGAACGGGGCGAGTTCACCCCTCCACTTT
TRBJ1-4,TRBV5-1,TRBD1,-,CASSLDRGFNEKLFF,TGCGCCAGCAGCTTGGACAGGGGGTTTAATGAAAAACTGTTTTTT
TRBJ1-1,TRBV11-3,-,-,CASSGEQGLNTEAFF,TGTGCCAGCAGCGGGGAACAGGGTCTGAACACTGAAGCTTTCTTT
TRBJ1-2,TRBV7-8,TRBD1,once,CASSPLQGTNYGYTF,TGTGCCAGCAGCCCCCTACAGGGGACTAACTATGGCTACACCTTC
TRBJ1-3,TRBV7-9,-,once,CASSLSYGVPSGNTIYF,TGTGCCAGCAGCTTGTCGTATGGTGTACCTTCTGGAAACACCATATATTTT
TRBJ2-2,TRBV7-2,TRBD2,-,CASSLVGGPSNTGELFF,TGTGCCAGCAGCTTAGTGGGAGGGCCCTCGAACACCGGGGAGCTGTTTTTT
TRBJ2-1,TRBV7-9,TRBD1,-,CASSFSGTGPEQFF,TGTGCCAGCAGCTTTTCCGGGACAGGGCCTGAGCAGTTCTTC
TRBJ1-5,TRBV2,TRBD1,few,CASSEGQGARSNQPQHF,TGTGCCAGCAGTGAAGGTCAGGGGGCTAGGAGCAATCAGCCCCAGCATTTT
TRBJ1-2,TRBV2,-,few,CASSLSGTADGYTF,TGTGCCAGCAGTCTTTCCGGGACGGCCGATGGCTACACCTTC
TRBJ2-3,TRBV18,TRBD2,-,CASSPSGRTDTQYF,TGTGCCAGCTCACCTAGCGGGAGGACAGATACGCAGTATTTT
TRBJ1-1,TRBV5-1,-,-,CASSPLRNTEAFF,TGCGCCAGCAGCCCCCTAAGGAACACTGAAGCTTTCTTT
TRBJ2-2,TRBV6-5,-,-,CASSYLGRRELFF,TGTGCCAGCAGTTACCTTGGGCGACGGGAGCTGTTTTTT
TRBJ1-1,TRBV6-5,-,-,CASSPILNTEAFF,TGTGCCAGCAGTCCCATATTGAACACTGAAGCTTTCTTT
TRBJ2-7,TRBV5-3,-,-,CARSLVGGHIPFYEQYF,TGTGCCAGAAGCTTGGTGGGGGGACATATACCCTTCTACGAGCAGTACTTC
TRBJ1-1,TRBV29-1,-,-,CSVFRDTLNTEAFF,TGCAGCGTATTCCGGGACACCCTGAACACTGAAGCTTTCTTT
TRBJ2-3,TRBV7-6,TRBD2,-,CASSLGLAGTDTQYF,TGTGCCAGCAGCTTGGGACTAGCGGGAACGGATACGCAGTATTTT
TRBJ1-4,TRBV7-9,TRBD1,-,CASSARDRTNEKLFF,TGTGCCAGCAGCGCCCGGGACAGGACTAATGAAAAACTGTTTTTT
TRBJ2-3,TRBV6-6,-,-,CASSPRSGTQYF,TGTGCCAGCAGTCCGAGGTCGGGTACGCAGTATTTT
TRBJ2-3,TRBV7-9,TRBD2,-,CASSLLAGGGGSTDTQYF,TGTGCCAGCAGCTTACTAGCGGGAGGAGGAGGGAGCACAGATACGCAGTATTTT
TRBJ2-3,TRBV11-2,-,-,CASSLVKQGYTDTQYF,TGTGCCAGCAGCTTAGTTAAACAGGGATACACAGATACGCAGTATTTT
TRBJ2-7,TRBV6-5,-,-,CASSYGNTVAQQYF,TGTGCCAGCAGTTACGGGAACACTGTGGCCCAGCAGTACTTC
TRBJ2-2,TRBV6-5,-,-,CASRKTRENTGELFF,TGTGCCAGCAGGAAGACTAGGGAGAACACCGGGGAGCTGTTTTTT
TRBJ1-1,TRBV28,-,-,CASSLGRANTEAFF,TGTGCCAGCAGTTTAGGGCGGGCGAACACTGAAGCTTTCTTT
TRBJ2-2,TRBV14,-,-,CASSLVWSGELFF,TGTGCCAGCAGCCTAGTATGGTCCGGGGAGCTGTTTTTT
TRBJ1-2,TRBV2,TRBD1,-,CASRPRGFFYGYTF,TGTGCCAGCAGGCCCAGGGGGTTTTTCTATGGCTACACCTTC
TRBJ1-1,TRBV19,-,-,CASSMQGRHTEAFF,TGTGCCAGTAGTATGCAGGGACGGCACACTGAAGCTTTCTTT
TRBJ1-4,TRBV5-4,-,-,CASSPSGADEKLFF,TGTGCCAGCAGCCCAAGTGGGGCGGATGAAAAACTGTTTTTT
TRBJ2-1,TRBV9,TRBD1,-,CASSVGGTGSDEQFF,TGTGCCAGCAGCGTAGGAGGGACAGGGAGCGATGAGCAGTTCTTC
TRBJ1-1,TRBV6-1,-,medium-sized,CASREGTEAFF,TGTGCCAGCAGAGAAGGAACTGAAGCTTTCTTT
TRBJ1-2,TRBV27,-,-,CASRRGTRGYTF,TGTGCCAGCAGAAGGGGTACCCGTGGCTACACCTTC
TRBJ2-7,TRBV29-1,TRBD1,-,CSGTRGFDSEQYF,TGCAGCGGGACCAGGGGGTTCGACAGCGAGCAGTACTTC
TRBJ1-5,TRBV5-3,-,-,CARSATVGFRPQHF,TGTGCCAGAAGCGCGACAGTAGGGTTCCGGCCCCAGCATTTT
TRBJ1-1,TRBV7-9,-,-,CASSFRTVEAFF,TGTGCCAGCAGCTTTCGGACAGTTGAAGCTTTCTTT
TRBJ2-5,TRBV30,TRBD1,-,CAWSVLDRVEETQYF,TGTGCCTGGAGTGTCCTGGACAGGGTGGAAGAGACCCAGTACTTC
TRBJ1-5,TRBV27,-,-,CASSFSGANNQPQHF,TGTGCCAGCAGTTTTAGTGGGGCCAACAATCAGCCCCAGCATTTT
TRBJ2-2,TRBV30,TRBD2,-,CAWSPSRVIAGARTGELFF,TGTGCCTGGAGTCCATCCCGTGTGATAGCGGGAGCACGAACCGGGGAGCTGTTTTTT
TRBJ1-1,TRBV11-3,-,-,CASSFGGTNTEAFF,TGTGCCAGCAGCTTTGGGGGAACGAACACTGAAGCTTTCTTT
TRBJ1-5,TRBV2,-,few,CASSTQRSNQPQHF,TGTGCCAGCAGTACCCAGAGAAGCAATCAGCCCCAGCATTTT
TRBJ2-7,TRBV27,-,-,CASGPRGASYEQYF,TGTGCCAGCGGCCCCAGGGGGGCGTCCTACGAGCAGTACTTC